A selection of T cell receptor beta chains follows, all from one sample in a study of blood T cell repertoires in COVID-19. TCRdb's copy holds only in-frame clones and misses some; the assay was immunoSEQ multiplex PCR. Of approximately 82,000 clones in the sample, roughly 77% were seen once. Specimen: peripheral blood. The receptor source for this set is a human donor in a cohort sampled during active COVID-19. Both conserved end residues are part of each CDR3. A D gene is named only where the DNA matches it firmly. Only part of the rows carry a size: once, few, many, or a class if the clone is expanded.

j_call	d_call	v_call	clone_size	cdr3_nt	cdr3_aa
TRBJ2-2	TRBD2	TRBV4-3	NA	TGCGCCAGCAGCCAAGAGAGACTAGCGGGGTTGAACACCGGGGAGCTGTTTTTT	CASSQERLAGLNTGELFF
TRBJ1-1	NA	TRBV3-1/TRBV3-2	NA	TGTGCCAGCAGCCTCTTAAACACCAACACTGAAGCTTTCTTT	CASSLLNTNTEAFF
TRBJ1-5	NA	TRBV19	NA	TGTGCCAGTAGTATATCCGGGAGGAGGAATCAGCCCCAGCATTTT	CASSISGRRNQPQHF
TRBJ2-5	TRBD2	TRBV9	NA	TGTGCCAGCAGCGCGACTAGCGGGGCCGAGACCCAGTACTTC	CASSATSGAETQYF
TRBJ2-3	NA	TRBV6-6	NA	TGTGCCAGCGCGGTAGATACGCAGTATTTT	CASAVDTQYF
TRBJ2-7	TRBD1	TRBV11-2	NA	TGTGCCAGCAGCCCGAAAACAGGGGGCGAGCAGTACTTC	CASSPKTGGEQYF
TRBJ2-3	TRBD2	TRBV9	NA	TGTGCCAGCAGCATACAGCGGGGGGGCATGTCAGATACGCAGTATTTT	CASSIQRGGMSDTQYF
TRBJ1-6	NA	TRBV5-1	NA	TGCGCCAGCAGCTTTTTAGGGGCTTATAATTCACCCCTCCACTTT	CASSFLGAYNSPLHF
TRBJ1-5	TRBD1	TRBV28	NA	TGTGCCAGCAGACCCCTAGGACAGGGGAGGAATCAGCCCCAGCATTTT	CASRPLGQGRNQPQHF
TRBJ2-7	TRBD1	TRBV6-2/TRBV6-3	NA	TGTGCCAGCAGTCGACAGGGGGCAACCTACGAGCAGTACTTC	CASSRQGATYEQYF
TRBJ1-6	TRBD1	TRBV20-1	NA	TGCAGTGCTAGTTCTGGGACAGCGGATTCACCCCTCCACTTT	CSASSGTADSPLHF
TRBJ1-1	TRBD1	TRBV6-5	many	TGTGCCAGCAGCGACCACACAGGGGGCACTGAAGCTTTCTTT	CASSDHTGGTEAFF
TRBJ2-1	TRBD1	TRBV5-1	NA	TGCGCCAGCAGCCCCAACAGGGGGCAAGGAAATGAGCAGTTCTTC	CASSPNRGQGNEQFF
TRBJ1-5	NA	TRBV5-3	once	TGTGCCAGAAGTTCCCCCGGGGGTGGCAATCAGCCCCAGCATTTT	CARSSPGGGNQPQHF
TRBJ2-7	TRBD2	TRBV28	NA	TGTGCCAGCAGTTCCCCCTCGGCTAGCGGGGGGGCCGCGCAGTACTTC	CASSSPSASGGAAQYF
TRBJ2-1	NA	TRBV30	few	TGTGCCTGGAGGGGTAACAGTTACAATGAGCAGTTCTTC	CAWRGNSYNEQFF
TRBJ1-6	TRBD1	TRBV9	NA	TGTGCCAGCAGCGAGGGACAGGGGACCTATTCACCCCTCCACTTT	CASSEGQGTYSPLHF
TRBJ1-1	NA	TRBV6-6	NA	TGTGCCAGCAGTTACTATCAGGGATCTGAAGCTTTCTTT	CASSYYQGSEAFF
TRBJ1-2	NA	TRBV5-8	NA	TGTGCCAGCAGCGACAGAAACTATGGCTACACCTTC	CASSDRNYGYTF
TRBJ1-3	NA	TRBV7-2	NA	TGTGCCAGCAGCCCGGACACCGGCTCTGGAAACACCATATATTTT	CASSPDTGSGNTIYF
TRBJ2-5	TRBD2	TRBV5-4	NA	TGTGCCACTTCGGGGGGGGTCACTCTACAAGAGACCCAGTACTTC	CATSGGVTLQETQYF
TRBJ2-1	NA	TRBV7-9	NA	TGTGCCAGCAGCTTAGGCGGAGGACTCTACAATGAGCAGTTCTTC	CASSLGGGLYNEQFF
TRBJ1-6	TRBD1	TRBV27	once	TGTGCCAGCAGTTTACAGGGGGCAGCTGATTCACCCCTCCACTTT	CASSLQGAADSPLHF
TRBJ1-1	NA	TRBV9	NA	TGTGCCAGCAGCGAGGAGGGAGTAAGGATGAACACTGAAGCTTTCTTT	CASSEEGVRMNTEAFF
TRBJ2-3	NA	TRBV29-1	once	TGCAGCGTTGACCAGGGCACAGATACGCAGTATTTT	CSVDQGTDTQYF
TRBJ2-7	TRBD2	TRBV5-4	NA	TGTGCCAGCAGCCTAGCGGGGGGAGAGAGATTC	CASSLAGGERF
TRBJ1-5	TRBD1	TRBV11-3	NA	TGTGCCAGCAGCTTAGGGCAGGGGGGCGCTCAGCCCCAGCATTTT	CASSLGQGGAQPQHF
TRBJ2-7	NA	TRBV5-1	NA	TGCGCCAGCGGACCGGGCCAACTGGGGGGCGAGCAGTACTTC	CASGPGQLGGEQYF
TRBJ2-3	NA	TRBV10-1	NA	TGCGCCAGCAGTGAGAATCCCGGTTCTACGCAGTATTTT	CASSENPGSTQYF
TRBJ1-4	TRBD1	TRBV6-5	once	TGTGCCAGCAGTTACACGGGACAGGGGAACGAAAAACTGTTTTTT	CASSYTGQGNEKLFF
TRBJ2-2	TRBD1	TRBV5-1	NA	TGCGCCAGCAGCCTTACCGGACAGGGGAGGACCGGGGAGCTGTTTTTT	CASSLTGQGRTGELFF